The source of this T cell receptor (beta chain) is a study of metastatic and nonmetastatic thyroid tumors. Overall study context: It was across blood and tumor or nodule tissue from malignant and benign thyroid patients that repertoires were compared. Notes on the study in general: Compared with benign nodules, malignant thyroid tumors were reported to have significantly higher TCR beta diversity in both blood and tumor.

With V trimmed by 0 bases and J by 7 bases, 3 bases remained unmatched. Germline values: CDR1 SGHRS, CDR2 YFSETQ. This CDR3 region has 14 residues. Patients had received no treatment of any kind before thyroid surgery. With respect to this clone: Its target is unknown.

Study processing details: CDR3 was compared across clinicopathological groups, and the resulting differences were used to build a distant-metastasis classifier for papillary thyroid cancer. MiXCR reprocessed the PCR reads for TCRdb. Clone size and V and J calls follow TCRdb, not the original study. The sample has 30,000 to 45,000 clones; approximately 20% are singletons. The chain links TRBV5-1 to TRBJ2-1; 8 bases match TRBD1. This TCR was recovered from a female donor with papillary thyroid cancer or a benign thyroid nodule (not recorded which). Some clones in this sample may be carry-over from other donors' samples. Sequencing was carried out using blood. CDR3: CASSLDQGANEQFF. In DNA, the CDR3 is TGCGCCAGCAGCTTGGATCAGGGGGCGAATGAGCAGTTCTTC.